The 3 T cell receptor beta chains given below trace back to one sample, sequenced in a study of cytomegalovirus exposure and HLA in healthy donors. 13 Jbeta primers and 60 Vbeta primers were used for the PCR. Sequenced by immunoSEQ multiplex PCR; TCRdb stores in-frame clones only, minus some. The sample gives roughly 140,000 clones, roughly 80% of which show up once; under 2% is in the top ten. Sequences were obtained from PBMCs. The receptors originated from a woman between 40 and 55 years old in good health and CMV-seronegative.

CDR3 nucleotide sequence: TGTGCCAGCAGCTTAGACAAGCTGGCCAAAAACATTCAGTACTTC. Protein: CASSLDKLAKNIQYF. The chain combines TRBV28 with TRBJ2-4; no clear D gene. V lost 6 bases, J lost 1 base, and 13 bases lay in between. Germline V gene data show CDR1 as MDHEN and CDR2 as SYDVKM. The CDR3 totals 15 residues.

The V and J genes are TRBV6-6 and TRBJ1-2; 9 bases are a match to TRBD1. This CDR3 has 15 amino acids. In germline, CDR1 is MNHNY, CDR2 SVGAGI (reference sequence). Trimming removed 6 bases from V and 2 bases from J; junction bases left unmatched: 7. The CDR3 spells CASSRPQGANYGYTF. As DNA, the CDR3 is TGTGCCAGCAGCCGTCCACAGGGGGCGAACTATGGCTACACCTTC.

The V and J genes are TRBV19 and TRBJ2-1, with a tentative D call TRBD1 (5 bases). CDR1 is LNHDA and CDR2 is SQIVND in the germline V gene (reference sequence). The V and J ends lost 2 bases and 2 bases respectively, with 13 bases between them. This CDR3 contains 16 residues. The CDR3 is CASSIPAQATYNEQFF. In DNA, the CDR3 is TGTGCCAGTAGTATACCAGCACAGGCAACCTACAATGAGCAGTTCTTC.